The next 9 T cell receptor beta chains were all read from a single sample in a study of T cell repertoires in cytomegalovirus infection. TCRdb re-analysed the reads in MiXCR, keeping a single row per CDR3 protein. The sample contains some 450,000 distinct CDR3 sequences, approximately 31% of which appear only once. The sequencing sample was made of PBMCs. These receptors all come from a human donor in good health (CMV status not recorded). Some clones in this sample may be carry-over from other donors' samples.

The gene calls are TRBV7-9 and TRBJ1-5, with 7 bases that match TRBD1. Trimming cost V 5 bases and J 6 bases; bases outside gene matches: 13. The CDR3 runs to 16 residues. The germline gives CDR1 SEHNR, CDR2 FQNEAQ (reference sequence). The CDR3 DNA follows: TGTGCCAGCAGCCCTTACCCAGTCAGGGGGGTTCAGCCCCAGCATTTT. Encoded protein: CASSPYPVRGVQPQHF.

A few counts support this clonotype. The V call is TRBV5-1, the J call TRBJ1-1, with TRBD1 identical over 8 bases. The CDR3 extends over 17 amino acids. Unmatched junction bases numbered 8, after V lost 0 bases and J lost 1 base. Germline CDR1 and CDR2: SGHRS and YFSETQ. Here the CDR3 reads CASSLGGTGRRNTEAFF. CDR3 nucleotides: TGCGCCAGCAGCTTGGGGGGGACAGGACGAAGGAACACTGAAGCTTTCTTT.

This clonotype was seen a few times. V gene TRBV11-2 combines with J gene TRBJ2-1, with TRBD2 as a possible D gene (6 bases). From germline, CDR1 is SGHAT and CDR2 FQNNGV. The CDR3 has 16 amino acids. Trimming left V 5 bases short and J 0 bases short, with 14 bases between. CDR3 sequence: CASSLGSGSSYNEQFF. CDR3 DNA: TGTGCCAGCAGCCTGGGATCCGGGAGCTCCTACAATGAGCAGTTCTTC.

About this clonotype: A read error may produce the germline difference seen at one junction end. The chain employs TRBV7-9 and TRBJ2-5; TRBD1 matches at 10 bases. CDR3 length: 17 residues. CDR1 and CDR2 from the germline V gene are SEHNR and FQNEAQ (reference sequence). The DNA for the CDR3 is TGTGCCAGCAGAGTAGAGGGGGACAGGGGAAACCAAGAGACCAAGTACTTC. Protein: CASRVEGDRGNQETKYF.

This clonotype was seen at least ten times. The rearrangement links TRBV7-6 to TRBJ2-7; D is uncertain. V shed 1 base and J shed 4 bases, with 11 bases lying between them. This CDR3 is built from 14 residues. CDR1 and CDR2 (germline): SGHVS, FNYEAQ. In DNA, the CDR3 is TGTGCCAGCAGCTTAGACTCAGGAGCTTACGAGCAGTACTTC. Translating it yields CASSLDSGAYEQYF.

The table lists this clonotype with many counts. The chain combines TRBV7-8 with TRBJ1-1; weak D call: TRBD1 (5 bases). The V end lost 5 bases, the J end lost 0 bases, and 13 bases lay between the germline ends. The CDR3 extends over 15 amino acids. The germline CDR1 and CDR2 sequences are SGHVS and FQNEAQ. The DNA of the CDR3 is TGTGCCAGCAGCCCCCGCGGGGGGTTGAACACTGAAGCTTTCTTT. This sequence encodes CASSPRGGLNTEAFF.

In its sample, this clonotype was seen a few times. The chain has TRBV27 and TRBJ1-4; 7 positions match TRBD1. This CDR3 has 15 amino acids. Germline V gene data show CDR1 as MNHEY and CDR2 as SMNVEV (reference sequence). V lost 6 bases, J lost 6 bases, and 10 bases stayed unmatched. This chain's CDR3 is CASRPTGVGYEKLFF. For the CDR3, the DNA is TGTGCCAGCAGACCAACAGGGGTTGGATATGAAAAACTGTTTTTT.

The chain links TRBV11-2 to TRBJ2-7, with TRBD2 as a possible D gene (6 bases). V lost 5 bases and J 7 bases, leaving 9 bases between the germline ends. CDR3 length: 11 amino acids. CDR1 is SGHAT and CDR2 is FQNNGV in the germline V gene. In DNA, the CDR3 is TGTGCCAGCAGCAACGGAGGGGAGCAGTACTTC. Its translation is CASSNGGEQYF.

This clonotype came up many times. The rearrangement uses TRBV4-1 and TRBJ2-1, with TRBD2 identical over 9 bases. V shed 3 bases and J 4 bases; nucleotides not matched to a gene: 13. Germline lookup yields CDR1 MGHRA and CDR2 YSYEKL. CDR3 length: 18 amino acids. This chain's CDR3 is CASSQDTPGTSKYNEQFF. CDR3 bases: TGCGCCAGCAGCCAGGATACACCCGGGACTAGCAAGTACAATGAGCAGTTCTTC.